The clone carrying this T cell receptor beta chain was seen only a few times. The data belong to a study of control samples from healthy donors and cancer patients. Only in-frame clones appear in the TCRdb table, and some are missing; sequencing was by immunoSEQ multiplex PCR. The sample includes around 30,000 clones, 85% to 90% seen only once; the top ten take approximately 1.5%. The V gene's germline CDR1 is LNHDA and CDR2 SQIVND (reference sequence). The CDR3 covers 14 residues. With V trimmed by 5 bases and J by 3 bases, 3 bases remained unmatched. The rearrangement joins TRBV19 to TRBJ1-2, with TRBD1 matching 10 bases. The TCR originated in a woman between 40 and 55 years old with lung cancer. Material for sequencing was PBMCs. CDR3 DNA sequence: TGTGCCAGTAGTTACGGGACAGGGGACTATGGCTACACCTTC. Translating it yields CASSYGTGDYGYTF.